These 15 T cell receptor beta chains were all obtained from the same sample, sequenced in a study of T cell responses to AZD1222 COVID-19 vaccine. Data came from immunoSEQ multiplex PCR; TCRdb stores just in-frame clones and leaves some out. The sample has 110,000 to 150,000 clones, 85% to 95% seen once. This sample comprised peripheral blood, obtained on day 0 of AZD1222 vaccination. The receptor source for this set is an adult in good health.

The chain is built from TRBV19 and TRBJ1-2; D is possibly TRBD1 (5 bases). Trimming stripped 5 bases from V and 4 bases from J, with 14 bases between. The CDR3 runs to 14 residues. Germline lookup yields CDR1 LNHDA and CDR2 SQIVND (reference sequence). CDR3 in DNA: TGTGCCAGTAGTTCCCCGGGACGGATCTATGGCTACACCTTC. Its protein product is CASSSPGRIYGYTF.

The J gene is TRBJ2-1, the V gene TRBV5-4, with D perhaps matching TRBD2 (5 bases). V gave up 4 bases and J gave up 4 bases, with 12 bases separating them. CDR3 length: 14 residues. Germline V gene data show CDR1 as SGHNT and CDR2 as YYREEE (reference sequence). As DNA, the CDR3 is TGTGCCAGCAGCCCCGTGGACTCGTACAATGAGCAGTTCTTC. It codes for CASSPVDSYNEQFF.

The gene calls are TRBV5-6 and TRBJ2-1, with D perhaps matching TRBD1 (6 bases). V lost 2 bases and J 4 bases, leaving 10 bases between the germline ends. Germline V gene sequence: CDR1 SGHDT, CDR2 YYEEEE. The CDR3 is 14 amino acids. The CDR3 bases are TGTGCCAGCAGCTTTAGAGGACAGTACAATGAGCAGTTCTTC. Translation gives CASSFRGQYNEQFF.

This chain connects TRBV28 to TRBJ2-1, with 8 bases matching TRBD1. With 1 base clipped from V and 1 base from J, the junction kept 9 bases outside the gene matches. CDR1 and CDR2 from the germline V gene are MDHEN and SYDVKM. The CDR3 covers 18 residues. In nucleotides, the CDR3 is TGTGCCAGCAGTTTATCGCCGACGGGACAGGTATCCTACAATGAGCAGTTCTTC. As protein: CASSLSPTGQVSYNEQFF.

V gene TRBV19 combines with J gene TRBJ1-1; no clear D gene. V lost 4 bases and J 4 bases, leaving 13 bases between the germline ends. The CDR3 is 14 amino acids. In germline, CDR1 is LNHDA, CDR2 SQIVND (reference sequence). CDR3 protein: CASSKKVTGTEAFF. CDR3 nucleotide sequence: TGTGCCAGTAGTAAAAAAGTCACGGGCACTGAAGCTTTCTTT.

The rearrangement joins TRBV11-1 to TRBJ2-5, with a weak D call TRBD2 (5 bases). Trimming stripped 5 bases from V and 2 bases from J, with 9 bases between. CDR3 length equals 13 residues. From germline, CDR1 is SGHAT and CDR2 FQDESV (reference sequence). Here the CDR3 reads CASSPRGQETQYF. CDR3 nucleotide sequence: TGTGCCAGCAGCCCCCGGGGTCAAGAGACCCAGTACTTC. The full variable domain, with the rest looked up from reference TRBV11-1 and TRBJ2-5, is EAEVAQSPRYKITEKSQAVAFWCDPISGHATLYWYRQILGQGPELLVQFQDESVVDDSQLPKDRFSAERLKGVDSTLKIQPAELGDSAMYLCASSPRGQETQYFGPGTRLLVL.

This chain connects TRBV2 to TRBJ1-2; unclear D gene. The CDR3 runs to 14 residues. The germline V gene encodes CDR1 SNHLY and CDR2 FYNNEI. The V and J ends lost 7 bases and 2 bases respectively, with 14 bases between them. CDR3 amino acids: CASTFRTDNYGYTF. The CDR3 DNA reads TGTGCCAGCACATTTCGGACGGACAACTATGGCTACACCTTC.

The rearrangement uses TRBV4-1 and TRBJ1-2; TRBD1 matches 7 bases. Trimming cost V 4 bases and J 13 bases; bases outside gene matches: 9. Germline assignment: CDR1 MGHRA and CDR2 YSYEKL. CDR3 length: 12 residues. CDR3 sequence (DNA): TGCGCCAGCAGCCTTCGACAGGGAGTTTCCACCTTC. It specifies CASSLRQGVSTF.

This sequence joins TRBV6-5 and TRBJ1-1, with D possibly TRBD1 on 5 matching bases. V was trimmed by 5 bases and J by 1 base, leaving 8 bases between them. The germline gives CDR1 MNHEY, CDR2 SVGAGI. The CDR3 is made up of 13 amino acids. Here the CDR3 reads CASSRDGNTEAFF. CDR3 sequence (DNA): TGTGCCAGCAGTAGGGACGGGAACACTGAAGCTTTCTTT.

The V gene is TRBV27, the J gene TRBJ2-3; D remains ambiguous. Looked up from germline, CDR1 is MNHEY and CDR2 is SMNVEV (reference sequence). CDR3 length: 14 residues. Trimming took off 0 bases at V and 3 bases at J, with 7 bases between the two ends. CDR3 loop: CASSLSMPTDTQYF. CDR3 coding DNA: TGTGCCAGCAGTTTATCGATGCCTACAGATACGCAGTATTTT.

The rearrangement uses TRBV15 and TRBJ2-1; no reliable D call. Germline V lookup: CDR1 LNHNV, CDR2 YYDKDF (reference sequence). Trimming removed 5 bases from V and 6 bases from J, with 14 bases in between. The CDR3 has 14 amino acids. Written as DNA, the CDR3 is TGTGCCACCAGCTGGACCTCTGGTTCCAATGAGCAGTTCTTC. This gives the protein CATSWTSGSNEQFF. The full variable domain, rest sourced from reference TRBV15 and TRBJ2-1, is DAMVIQNPRYQVTQFGKPVTLSCSQTLNHNVMYWYQQKSSQAPKLLFHYYDKDFNNEADTPDNFQSRRPNTSFCFLDIRSPGLGDTAMYLCATSWTSGSNEQFFGPGTRLTVL.

This clone was seen just once. This chain links TRBV11-2 with TRBJ1-4; 9 bases match TRBD1. V lost 8 bases and J lost 1; bases outside the gene matches: 2. CDR1 is SGHAT, CDR2 FQNNGV, per germline. The CDR3 is made up of 14 amino acids. This CDR3 reads CASLGQGTNEKLFF. In DNA form, the CDR3 reads TGTGCCAGCTTGGGACAGGGAACTAATGAAAAACTGTTTTTT.

This sequence joins TRBV29-1 and TRBJ1-1; 8 bases agree with TRBD1. The CDR3 contains 15 residues. CDR1 is SQVTM, CDR2 ANQGSEA, per germline. V lost 5 bases and J lost 0; bases outside the gene matches: 8. In DNA form, the CDR3 reads TGCAGCGTTACCCCACAGGGGGACATGAACACTGAAGCTTTCTTT. It codes for CSVTPQGDMNTEAFF.

The chain carries TRBV27 and TRBJ2-7; a possible D gene is TRBD2 (6 bases). V dropped 2 bases and J dropped 2 bases, with 10 bases sitting between them. Germline-derived CDR1 and CDR2 are MNHEY and SMNVEV (reference sequence). This CDR3 is 14 amino acids long. This chain's CDR3 is CASSLRRGTYEQYF. As DNA, the CDR3 is TGTGCCAGCAGTTTACGGCGGGGTACCTACGAGCAGTACTTC.

This clone is a singleton in its sample. The chain combines TRBV20-1 with TRBJ2-2; D might be TRBD1 (5 bases). With 3 bases removed from V and 4 bases from J, the gap between germline ends came to 15 bases. Germline lookup yields CDR1 DFQATT and CDR2 SNEGSKA (reference sequence). CDR3 length equals 15 residues. CDR3: CSASLPGRVTGELFF. The CDR3 bases are TGCAGTGCTAGTCTACCCGGCAGGGTCACCGGGGAGCTGTTTTTT.